A single sample is the source of the 22 T cell receptor beta chains below, sequenced in a study of blood T cell repertoires in COVID-19. TCRdb's table, derived via immunoSEQ multiplex PCR, lists solely in-frame clones and lacks some. The sample lists roughly 200,000 clones, around 84% occurring once. Sequencing was carried out using peripheral blood. These receptors came from a human donor in a cohort sampled during active COVID-19.

The chain links TRBV5-1 to TRBJ2-3; 10 positions agree with TRBD2. Germline CDR1 is SGHRS and CDR2 is YFSETQ. The CDR3 loop spans 14 amino acids. V shed 5 bases and J 2 bases; nucleotides not matched to a gene: 2. Here the CDR3 reads CASSLAGDTDTQYF. CDR3 nucleotide sequence: TGCGCCAGCAGTCTAGCGGGAGACACAGATACGCAGTATTTT.

This clone was counted once. This sequence joins TRBV7-9 and TRBJ2-7, with D tentatively TRBD2 (6 bases). CDR3 length: 15 residues. Trimming removed 5 bases at V and 2 bases at J, with 16 bases between. CDR1 and CDR2 from the germline V gene are SEHNR and FQNEAQ (reference sequence). The chain's CDR3 is CASSRGAQGAYEQYV. Here the CDR3 DNA reads TGTGCCAGCAGCCGCGGGGCGCAGGGAGCCTACGAGCAGTACGTC.

The chain recombines TRBV28 with TRBJ1-1; D may be TRBD1 (5 bases). The CDR3 contains 16 residues. Trimming took 1 base from V and 3 from J, leaving 15 bases between them. CDR1 is MDHEN and CDR2 is SYDVKM in the germline V gene. CDR3 sequence: CASSLFGRAADTEAFF. The CDR3 region has the DNA TGTGCCAGCAGTTTATTTGGCAGGGCGGCGGACACTGAAGCTTTCTTT.

This clone was recorded many times. The chain recombines TRBV27 with TRBJ1-2; D is ambiguous. This CDR3 has 12 residues. The germline V and J ends were trimmed by 6 bases and 4 bases, with 9 bases remaining between them. Germline V CDR1 and CDR2: MNHEY, SMNVEV (reference sequence). CDR3 amino acids: CASSPYGYGYTF. Here the CDR3 DNA reads TGTGCCAGCAGCCCCTATGGCTATGGCTACACCTTC.

The rearrangement uses TRBV6-5 and TRBJ1-1; 8 nucleotides align to TRBD1. J was trimmed by 7 bases and V by 7 bases; bases with no gene match: 8. From germline, CDR1 is MNHEY and CDR2 SVGAGI. There are 13 residues in the CDR3. CDR3 nucleotide sequence: TGTGCCAGCACCCGGACAGGGAGAAGTGAAGCTTTCTTT. Its protein is CASTRTGRSEAFF.

In its sample, this clone was seen a few times. This chain joins TRBV4-2 and TRBJ1-1; unclear D gene. Germline assignment: CDR1 LGHNA and CDR2 YNFKEQ. Trimming stripped 0 bases from V and 8 bases from J, with 13 bases between. The CDR3 sequence is 14 residues long. CDR3 sequence: CASSQDGRVREAFF. Here the CDR3 DNA reads TGTGCCAGCAGCCAAGATGGGAGGGTACGGGAAGCTTTCTTT.

V and J are TRBV7-3 and TRBJ2-7; TRBD1 might be the D (5 bases). Between the trimmed V and J ends, which lost 4 bases and 3 bases, there was a span of 13 bases. The CDR3 extends over 14 amino acids. Germline V lookup: CDR1 SGHTA, CDR2 FQGTGA. The CDR3 bases are TGTGCCAGCAGCTCGAAAGGTAGGGGCTACGAGCAGTACGTC. The encoded protein is CASSSKGRGYEQYV.

The chain has TRBV30 and TRBJ2-7, with 8 bases identical to TRBD1. Germline values: CDR1 GTSNPN, CDR2 SVGIG (reference sequence). The CDR3 is 15 residues long. V trimming: 3 bases; J trimming: 1 base; junction bases outside the gene matches: 8. The CDR3 region is CAWRAAGTGSYEQYF. DNA for the CDR3: TGTGCCTGGAGAGCTGCCGGGACAGGATCCTACGAGCAGTACTTC.

The chain links TRBV5-6 to TRBJ1-3, with 8 bases that match TRBD1. Germline V CDR1 and CDR2: SGHDT, YYEEEE. The CDR3 length is 17 residues. Unmatched junction bases numbered 9, after V lost 4 bases and J lost 0 bases. The CDR3 DNA sequence: TGTGCCAGCAGCGGACAGGGACCCTCCTTCTCTGGAAACACCATATATTTT. Its translation: CASSGQGPSFSGNTIYF.

The table lists this clone with a few counts. The chain carries TRBV10-3 and TRBJ2-2, with a tentative D call TRBD1 (6 bases). V dropped 2 bases and J dropped 4 bases, with 11 bases sitting between them. The germline V gene has CDR1 ENHRY and CDR2 SYGVKD. This CDR3 region has 15 residues. CDR3 sequence (DNA): TGTGCCATCAGTGAGACAGGGACCCCCACCGGGGAGCTGTTTTTT. This translates into CAISETGTPTGELFF.

The chain is built from TRBV3-1 (or the pseudogene TRBV3-2) and TRBJ2-5; D perhaps matches TRBD2 (5 bases). The V end was cut by 1 base, the J end by 0 bases, with 12 bases between. The CDR3 runs to 16 residues. Germline CDR1 is LGHDT and CDR2 is YNNKEL (reference sequence). The CDR3 bases are TGTGCCAGCAGCCAAGGTGGTGCGGGCTACCAAGAGACCCAGTACTTC. It translates to CASSQGGAGYQETQYF.

The genes are TRBV5-1 and TRBJ2-4; no definite D call. V was clipped by 4 bases and J by 1 base, with 12 bases between them. Germline assignment: CDR1 SGHRS and CDR2 YFSETQ. The length of the CDR3 is 15 residues. The CDR3 protein is CASSLGASAKNIQYF. The CDR3 DNA sequence: TGCGCCAGCAGCCTTGGAGCGTCGGCCAAAAACATTCAGTACTTC. Using reference TRBV5-1 and TRBJ2-4 for the parts outside the CDR3, the full variable domain is KAGVTQTPRYLIKTRGQQVTLSCSPISGHRSVSWYQQTPGQGLQFLFEYFSETQRNKGNFPGRFSGRQFSNSRSEMNVSTLELGDSALYLCASSLGASAKNIQYFGAGTRLSVL.

V and J are TRBV4-2 and TRBJ2-1; D is possibly TRBD1 (5 bases). V was pared by 5 bases and J by 9 bases, with 14 bases between. Germline loops: CDR1 LGHNA, CDR2 YNFKEQ. The CDR3 is made up of 13 amino acids. The CDR3 DNA follows: TGTGCCAGCAGCAAAACCAGGGTTGGTGAGCAGTTCTTC. Translation gives CASSKTRVGEQFF.

The V gene is TRBV11-2, the J gene TRBJ2-1; perhaps TRBD2 as D (6 bases). From germline, CDR1 is SGHAT and CDR2 FQNNGV. Trimming cost V 4 bases and J 0 bases, with 19 bases left between them. The CDR3 is 18 amino acids. The CDR3 coding sequence is TGTGCCAGCAGCTGGGGGGTCGTACGGACGAGCTCCTACAATGAGCAGTTCTTC. Amino acid sequence: CASSWGVVRTSSYNEQFF.

The V gene is TRBV5-1, the J gene TRBJ2-2; weak D call: TRBD1 (6 bases). Trimming left V 7 bases short and J 1 base short, with 14 bases between. Germline CDR1 SGHRS, CDR2 YFSETQ. The CDR3 is 15 amino acids. In DNA, the CDR3 is TGCGCCAGCCATACAGGGACAAAGAACACCGGGGAGCTGTTTTTT. It encodes CASHTGTKNTGELFF.

This clone showed up just a few times. The chain has TRBV7-9 and TRBJ1-2; D uncertain. CDR1 and CDR2 (germline): SEHNR, FQNEAQ (reference sequence). Between the trimmed V and J ends, which lost 3 bases and 3 bases, there was a span of 14 bases. The CDR3 consists of 15 residues. CDR3 coding DNA: TGTGCCAGCAGCTTCGGATCCGGGATGGACTATGGCTACACCTTC. Protein sequence: CASSFGSGMDYGYTF.

The V gene is TRBV10-3, the J gene TRBJ2-3; 7 bases are a match to TRBD1. The CDR3 loop spans 14 amino acids. Germline values: CDR1 ENHRY, CDR2 SYGVKD. V lost 6 bases, J lost 3 bases, and 6 bases stayed unmatched. Here the CDR3 reads CAISPGQQTDTQYF. In DNA form, the CDR3 reads TGTGCCATCAGCCCGGGACAGCAAACAGATACGCAGTATTTT.

J is TRBJ2-1 and V is TRBV27; 9 nucleotides align to TRBD2. This CDR3 contains 15 residues. The trim removed 9 bases at V and 0 bases at J, leaving 6 bases unmatched. The germline gives CDR1 MNHEY, CDR2 SMNVEV (reference sequence). CDR3 protein: CASSPAGGSYNEQFF. The CDR3 DNA sequence: TGTGCCAGTTCCCCAGCGGGGGGCTCCTACAATGAGCAGTTCTTC.

The chain employs TRBV21-1 and TRBJ2-7; no check of the table's D call, TRBD2, against the DNA was made. TRBV21-1 is designated a pseudogene. The CDR3 sequence is 17 residues long. The CDR3 DNA sequence: TGTGCCAGCAGCAAATCCGGGACTAGCGGGGGGAGCTACGAGCAGTACGTC. Translating gives CASSKSGTSGGSYEQYV.

This chain joins TRBV5-1 and TRBJ2-5; 8 bases fit TRBD1. J was trimmed by 13 bases and V by 4 bases; bases with no gene match: 9. The CDR3 covers 12 residues. Per the germline V gene, CDR1 is SGHRS and CDR2 is YFSETQ. The CDR3 is CASSGEDRVGYF. The DNA of the CDR3 is TGCGCCAGCAGCGGAGAGGACAGGGTGGGGTACTTC.

The gene calls are TRBV7-6 and TRBJ2-3, with D possibly being TRBD1 (5 bases). CDR3 size: 18 residues. Trimming took off 5 bases at V and 1 base at J, with 22 bases between the two ends. Germline CDR1 reads SGHVS; CDR2 reads FNYEAQ. The CDR3 spells CASSTSRGVRVRTDTQYF. DNA of the CDR3: TGTGCCAGCAGCACAAGCCGAGGCGTCAGGGTACGCACAGATACGCAGTATTTT. Full variable domain (remainder filled in from reference TRBV7-6 and TRBJ2-3): GAGVSQSPRYKVTKRGQDVALRCDPISGHVSLYWYRQALGQGPEFLTYFNYEAQQDKSGLPNDRFSAERPEGSISTLTIQRTEQRDSAMYRCASSTSRGVRVRTDTQYFGPGTRLTVL.

The chain joins TRBV4-2 to TRBJ1-2; D not certain. V lost 0 bases and J lost 0, with 8 bases in between. The V gene's germline CDR1 is LGHNA and CDR2 YNFKEQ. CDR3 length: 15 amino acids. The DNA for the CDR3 is TGTGCCAGCAGCCAAGATCACGGAGCTAACTATGGCTACACCTTC. As protein: CASSQDHGANYGYTF.